The rows below give T cell receptor beta chains drawn from one sample of a study of cytomegalovirus exposure and HLA in healthy donors. The data were produced by immunoSEQ multiplex PCR, yet TCRdb's version contains in-frame clones alone and is incomplete. The table has some 180,000 clones, roughly 80% seen once. Material: PBMCs. The receptors originated from a man between 40 and 49 years old in good health and CMV-seronegative. CDR3s include the opening cysteine and the closing phenylalanine or tryptophan. Each record gives: V gene, clone size, J gene, D gene, CDR3 protein, CDR3 DNA. D genes are given only for firm matches. A row's size may be missing; if present it is once, few, many or a size class.

TRBV6-1	NA	TRBJ2-3	TRBD2	CASVPSGIVNTQYF	TGTGCCAGCGTCCCTAGCGGGATAGTAAATACGCAGTATTTT
TRBV28	NA	TRBJ2-7	NA	CASSYYGLAYEQYF	TGTGCCAGCAGTTATTACGGTCTCGCCTACGAGCAGTACTTC
TRBV28	once	TRBJ2-1	TRBD2	CASQIAGGYNEQFF	TGTGCCAGCCAAATAGCGGGGGGCTACAATGAGCAGTTCTTC
TRBV7-9	NA	TRBJ1-2	NA	CASSLGHGYTF	TGTGCCAGCAGCTTAGGACACGGCTACACCTTC
TRBV27	NA	TRBJ2-4	TRBD2	CASSRQGTSGAKNIQYF	TGTGCCAGCAGTCGCCAAGGGACTAGCGGGGCCAAAAACATTCAGTACTTC
TRBV7-2	NA	TRBJ2-3	NA	CASSPEYSDTQYF	TGTGCCAGCAGCCCCGAGTATTCAGATACGCAGTATTTT
TRBV7-9	NA	TRBJ2-5	TRBD1	CASSRAGQGARGTETQYF	TGTGCCAGCAGCCGGGCGGGACAGGGGGCAAGGGGGACGGAGACCCAGTACTTC
TRBV7-2	NA	TRBJ2-1	NA	CASSWGLYNEQFF	TGTGCCAGCAGCTGGGGGCTATACAATGAGCAGTTCTTC
TRBV9	NA	TRBJ2-1	NA	CASSVGVLSSYNEQFF	TGTGCCAGCAGCGTAGGAGTTTTGTCGTCCTACAATGAGCAGTTCTTC
TRBV21-1	NA	TRBJ2-4	NA	CASFPSGGNAKNIQYF	TGTGCCAGCTTCCCGTCAGGGGGGAATGCCAAAAACATTCAGTACTTC
TRBV6-5	NA	TRBJ1-5	NA	CASSPNPTGDQPQHF	TGTGCCAGCAGTCCCAACCCGACAGGAGATCAGCCCCAGCATTTT
TRBV4-1	NA	TRBJ1-2	NA	CASSQRAAPGGYGYTF	TGCGCCAGCAGCCAACGTGCAGCACCCGGGGGCTATGGCTACACCTTC
TRBV11-3	NA	TRBJ2-7	TRBD1	CASSLGQGSSYEQYF	TGTGCCAGCAGCCTAGGACAGGGAAGTTCCTACGAGCAGTACTTC
TRBV5-6	NA	TRBJ2-1	TRBD2	CASSLVHWRERVNEQFF	TGTGCCAGCAGCTTGGTCCATTGGCGGGAGCGTGTCAATGAGCAGTTCTTC
TRBV19	NA	TRBJ2-1	NA	CASTLAGVGGNEQFF	TGTGCCAGTACCCTAGCAGGGGTAGGGGGCAATGAGCAGTTCTTC
TRBV7-2	NA	TRBJ1-1	NA	CASSLALGHGNTEAFF	TGTGCCAGCAGCTTAGCGCTAGGACACGGGAACACTGAAGCTTTCTTT
TRBV7-2	NA	TRBJ1-4	NA	CASSLRGFDEKLFF	TGTGCCAGCAGCTTAAGGGGATTTGATGAAAAACTGTTTTTT
TRBV5-4	NA	TRBJ1-1	NA	CASSLFTGNMNTEAFF	TGTGCCAGCAGCTTGTTCACAGGGAACATGAACACTGAAGCTTTCTTT
TRBV29-1	NA	TRBJ1-1	NA	CSARRTAMNTEAFF	TGCAGCGCCCGACGGACAGCCATGAACACTGAAGCTTTCTTT
TRBV7-3	NA	TRBJ1-2	NA	CASSLTARGSGYTF	TGTGCCAGCAGCTTAACAGCCCGGGGGTCGGGCTACACCTTC
TRBV7-2	few	TRBJ2-3	NA	CASSLQWGGADTQYF	TGTGCCAGCAGCTTACAGTGGGGGGGCGCAGATACGCAGTATTTT
TRBV11-3	NA	TRBJ2-3	TRBD1	CASSPRTGTSTDTQYF	TGTGCCAGCAGCCCTAGGACAGGAACTAGCACAGATACGCAGTATTTT
TRBV11-3	few	TRBJ1-1	NA	CASSLDTEAFF	TGTGCCAGCAGCCTCGACACTGAAGCTTTCTTT
TRBV7-2	NA	TRBJ2-3	TRBD1	CASSQGGQGTDTQYF	TGTGCCAGCAGCCAGGGGGGACAGGGCACAGATACGCAGTATTTT
TRBV9	NA	TRBJ2-7	TRBD1	CASSAWTGEGEQYF	TGTGCCAGCAGCGCCTGGACAGGGGAAGGGGAGCAGTACTTC
TRBV28	few	TRBJ2-3	NA	CASSFRGTTDTQYF	TGTGCCAGCAGTTTCCGGGGAACCACAGATACGCAGTATTTT
TRBV15	few	TRBJ2-3	NA	CATSRAGVRADTQYF	TGTGCCACCAGCAGAGCGGGCGTGAGGGCAGATACGCAGTATTTT
TRBV18	NA	TRBJ1-5	TRBD1	CASSPSTGGNQPQHF	TGTGCCAGCTCACCCTCTACAGGGGGCAATCAGCCCCAGCATTTT
TRBV7-2	NA	TRBJ1-1	NA	CASSLGAPQNTEAFF	TGTGCCAGCAGCTTAGGAGCGCCCCAGAACACTGAAGCTTTCTTT
TRBV9	NA	TRBJ2-1	NA	CASSVDGGSYNEQFF	TGTGCCAGCAGCGTAGATGGCGGCTCCTACAATGAGCAGTTCTTC
TRBV28	NA	TRBJ1-5	TRBD1	CASSFLPRDRGGDQPQHF	TGTGCCAGCAGTTTCCTCCCCCGGGACAGGGGGGGAGATCAGCCCCAGCATTTT
TRBV7-2	NA	TRBJ2-7	TRBD2	CASSLGFGGTAYEQYF	TGTGCCAGCAGCTTAGGTTTCGGGGGGACCGCCTACGAGCAGTACTTC
TRBV5-6	NA	TRBJ1-3	TRBD1	CASSPPRPTGRPGNTIYF	TGTGCCAGCAGCCCACCTCGTCCGACAGGGAGACCTGGAAACACCATATATTTT
TRBV7-2	NA	TRBJ1-6	TRBD1	CASSTSTGGPWPPLHF	TGTGCCAGCAGCACTTCGACAGGGGGCCCCTGGCCACCCCTCCACTTT
TRBV6-6	NA	TRBJ1-3	NA	CASSSRGNTIYF	TGTGCCAGCAGCTCCAGAGGAAACACCATATATTTT
TRBV27	NA	TRBJ2-7	TRBD2	CASSLIASGYEQYF	TGTGCCAGCAGTTTAATCGCTAGCGGCTACGAGCAGTACTTC
TRBV14	once	TRBJ1-2	NA	CASSQGLYYGYTF	TGTGCCAGCAGCCAAGGACTGTACTATGGCTACACCTTC
TRBV5-6	NA	TRBJ2-5	TRBD2	CASSLGLAGETQYF	TGTGCCAGCAGCTTGGGCCTAGCGGGAGAGACCCAGTACTTC
TRBV15	NA	TRBJ1-2	TRBD1	CATSRAQGDGYTF	TGTGCCACCAGCAGGGCCCAGGGGGATGGCTACACCTTC
TRBV6-6	NA	TRBJ1-2	NA	CASRGGSYTF	TGTGCCAGCAGGGGGGGTAGCTACACCTTC
TRBV7-6	NA	TRBJ2-2	TRBD2	CASSSEGTSLRTGELFF	TGTGCCAGCAGCTCGGAAGGGACTAGCCTGCGTACCGGGGAGCTGTTTTTT
TRBV4-1	NA	TRBJ2-1	TRBD2	CASSQDLTSGRINEQFF	TGCGCCAGCAGCCAAGATCTCACTAGCGGGAGGATCAATGAGCAGTTCTTC
TRBV7-8	NA	TRBJ2-7	TRBD1	CASSSNRGSGEQYF	TGTGCCAGCAGCTCAAACAGGGGGTCGGGGGAGCAGTACTTC
TRBV4-2	NA	TRBJ2-1	NA	CASSQEDKGPSGEQFF	TGTGCCAGCAGCCAAGAGGATAAAGGTCCTTCGGGTGAGCAGTTCTTC
TRBV5-5	NA	TRBJ1-2	TRBD1	CASSSGTGIQYGYTF	TGTGCCAGCAGCTCCGGGACAGGGATCCAGTATGGCTACACCTTC
TRBV7-2	NA	TRBJ1-5	TRBD1	CASSSDRGDNQPQHF	TGTGCCAGCAGCTCCGACAGGGGAGACAATCAGCCCCAGCATTTT
TRBV6-1	once	TRBJ2-3	TRBD2	CASSGLAGAPDTQYF	TGTGCCAGCAGTGGACTAGCGGGAGCCCCAGATACGCAGTATTTT